These T cell receptor beta chains were read from a single sample in a study of control samples from healthy donors and cancer patients. The table came from immunoSEQ multiplex PCR; TCRdb's copy has only in-frame clones and leaves some out. Here the sample spans some 120,000 clones, roughly 86% being singletons. The sequenced material came from blood. The receptors stem from a man in his fifties or sixties in good health. The CDR3 runs from the conserved cysteine through the conserved F or W. A D gene is named only where the DNA matches it firmly. A row's size may be missing; if present it is once, few, many or a size class.

CDR3nt	CDR3aa	v_gene	j_gene	abundance	d_gene
TGTGCCAGCAGCTCGGCTTACAGGAATTCACCCCTCCACTTT	CASSSAYRNSPLHF	TRBV7-2	TRBJ1-6	.	.
TGCGCCAGCAGCTTGAGCGGGGGGGGCGGTCAGCCCCAGCATTTT	CASSLSGGGGQPQHF	TRBV5-1	TRBJ1-5	.	.
TGTGCCAGTAGTACAGCGGACCTTACTGTTGGAAACACCATATATTTT	CASSTADLTVGNTIYF	TRBV19	TRBJ1-3	.	.
TGTGCCGCCAGCAGTTCCGCGACAGGGGGAGAGACCCAGTACTTC	CAASSSATGGETQYF	TRBV28	TRBJ2-5	.	TRBD1
TGTGCCTACCAACCCAGTACAAATTCACCCCTCCACTTT	CAYQPSTNSPLHF	TRBV30	TRBJ1-6	.	.
TGTGCCTGGAGTGTTCTACGGACAGGGGGCTACAATGAGCAGTTCTTC	CAWSVLRTGGYNEQFF	TRBV30	TRBJ2-1	.	TRBD1
TGTGCCGTAAGGGACAGGGATTCCGAGCAGTACTTC	CAVRDRDSEQYF	TRBV10-3	TRBJ2-7	.	TRBD1
TGCGCCAGCAGCCACCTGGAGGGAACCGGGGAGCTGTTTTTT	CASSHLEGTGELFF	TRBV4-3	TRBJ2-2	.	.
TGTGCCAGCAGCCCCGAGCAGGACCCCCTCTATGGCTACACCTTC	CASSPEQDPLYGYTF	TRBV4-2	TRBJ1-2	.	.
TGTGCCAGCAGTCTGACAGTCTCCTACGAGCAGTACTTC	CASSLTVSYEQYF	TRBV6-5	TRBJ2-7	once	.
TGTGCCAGCAGCCAAGACGCGGGAACAGCCTACGAGCAGTACTTC	CASSQDAGTAYEQYF	TRBV3-1/TRBV3-2	TRBJ2-7	.	.
TGCAGTGCTGGTACGGAGACCCAGTACTTC	CSAGTETQYF	TRBV20-1	TRBJ2-5	once	.
TGTGCCAGCAGTCAGGGTGGCGATGAAAAACTGTTTTTT	CASSQGGDEKLFF	TRBV28	TRBJ1-4	.	.
TGTGCCAGCCGGGACTATAACACCGGGGAGCTGTTTTTT	CASRDYNTGELFF	TRBV28	TRBJ2-2	once	TRBD2
TGTGCCTGGAGTGTACACGGAAAGAATGGCTACACCTTC	CAWSVHGKNGYTF	TRBV30	TRBJ1-2	.	.
TGTGCCAGCAGCCTAGCGATCTCCTACGAGCAGTACTTC	CASSLAISYEQYF	TRBV27	TRBJ2-7	once	.
TGTGCCAGCAGCTTACGGTTTTCGGGGACTGAGCAGTTCTTC	CASSLRFSGTEQFF	TRBV7-2	TRBJ2-1	once	.
TGTGCCAGCAGTTGGGGACGGGGCAATTCACCCCTCCACTTT	CASSWGRGNSPLHF	TRBV28	TRBJ1-6	.	.
TGCGCCAGCAGTCAATCGTATCGGGGTGAGCAGTACTTC	CASSQSYRGEQYF	TRBV23-1	TRBJ2-7	.	.
TGCGCCAGCCGAGAGGGCGGGGGGACCGACTCTGGGGCCAACGTCCTGACTTTC	CASREGGGTDSGANVLTF	TRBV5-1	TRBJ2-6	.	TRBD2
TGTGCCAGTAGTAGGGGGACAGGCCGGGGCACCTACGAGCAGTACTTC	CASSRGTGRGTYEQYF	TRBV19	TRBJ2-7	.	TRBD1
TGTGCCTGGAGTGGCGGGGCAGGGAAGGAAAAACTGTTTTTT	CAWSGGAGKEKLFF	TRBV30	TRBJ1-4	.	.
TGTGCCAGCAGTTCTGGCCCAGCGAATCAGCCCCAGCATTTT	CASSSGPANQPQHF	TRBV28	TRBJ1-5	.	.
TGTGCCAGCAGGCAGACAGGCAGCTCTGGAAACACCATATATTTT	CASRQTGSSGNTIYF	TRBV16	TRBJ1-3	.	.
TGTGCCAGTAGTCTCGGGGACAGGGCTAATTCACCCCTCCACTTT	CASSLGDRANSPLHF	TRBV19	TRBJ1-6	.	TRBD1
TGTGCCAGCAGTTTTCCAGGTGAAAAACTGTTTTTT	CASSFPGEKLFF	TRBV28	TRBJ1-4	.	.
TGTGCCAGTTATGGACAGGAGGGGGTAGATGGCTACACCTTC	CASYGQEGVDGYTF	TRBV19	TRBJ1-2	.	TRBD1
TGCGCCAGCAGCCAAGTCGGGGGCTATGGCTACACCTTC	CASSQVGGYGYTF	TRBV4-3	TRBJ1-2	.	.
TGTGCCAGCAGCTTGAGTCAGGGGGCAGGCGGGGAGCTGTTTTTT	CASSLSQGAGGELFF	TRBV5-5	TRBJ2-2	once	TRBD1
TGTGCCAGCAGCTTAGCGGGCGCGGGGGGGTTGACAGATACGCAGTATTTT	CASSLAGAGGLTDTQYF	TRBV7-2	TRBJ2-3	.	TRBD2
TGCGCCAGCAGCCCTCGACAGGGAGGCGAAAAACTGTTTTTT	CASSPRQGGEKLFF	TRBV4-3	TRBJ1-4	once	TRBD1
TGCACCAGCAGCCAAGCGGGACACTACAATGAGCAGTTCTTC	CTSSQAGHYNEQFF	TRBV1	TRBJ2-1	once	.
TGTGCCTGGATAGAAAAGGGCGACATATGCGATGCGTGGGGCTACACCTTC	CAWIEKGDICDAWGYTF	TRBV30	TRBJ1-2	.	.
TGTGCCAGCAGAGACAGGGGGCGTCGGGATCAGCCCCAGCATTTT	CASRDRGRRDQPQHF	TRBV5-8	TRBJ1-5	.	TRBD1
TGTGCCAGCAGTGAAGATGTACCCCGACCGGATTCACCCCTCCACTTT	CASSEDVPRPDSPLHF	TRBV6-1	TRBJ1-6	.	.
TGTGCCAGCTCACCAGCAGCCAGGAACACTGAAGCTTTCTTT	CASSPAARNTEAFF	TRBV18	TRBJ1-1	once	.
TGTGCCAGCAGCTGGGGGACAGGGGCTGTAAAGACCCAGTACTTC	CASSWGTGAVKTQYF	TRBV11-2	TRBJ2-5	.	TRBD1
TGTGCCAGCAGCTTAGGGGGGCATCGCACTGAAGCTTTCTTT	CASSLGGHRTEAFF	TRBV7-2	TRBJ1-1	once	.
TGTGCCAGCAGTTACGTAGAGAGCTCCTACAATGAGCAGTTCTTC	CASSYVESSYNEQFF	TRBV6-2/TRBV6-3	TRBJ2-1	.	.
TGTGCCAAGAGACGAGCGCTTGAAGGGTCACCCCTCCACTTT	CAKRRALEGSPLHF	TRBV2	TRBJ1-6	.	.
TGTGCCAGCAGTTACTCGACAGGGATCACTGAAGCTTTCTTT	CASSYSTGITEAFF	TRBV6-5	TRBJ1-1	.	TRBD1
TGTGCCAGCAGCTTGTCTCTCGGCGGGGGGGCGAACAATGAGCAGTTCTTC	CASSLSLGGGANNEQFF	TRBV7-9	TRBJ2-1	once	TRBD2